Below are 2 T cell receptor beta chains sequenced from a single sample in a study of regulatory T cells in long-lasting Graves disease listed by TCRdb under 2021. The library came from multiplex PCR. TCRdb shows the sequencer as Illumina HiSeq 4000. To build TCR beta libraries, CDR3 regions were amplified by Arm-PCR using iRepertoire HTBI primers. In TCRdb, the public reads were trimmed at Q25 with fastp and aligned with MiXCR, with productive beta chains retained. Merged by CDR3 protein, the rows form single entries marked with the most common genes and DNA. The sample contains approximately 350,000 distinct CDR3 sequences, roughly 20% of them found a single time. About 27% of the sample is held by the ten biggest clonotypes. In the paper's terms, the time point label means: persistent/refractory GD, antithyroid drugs over 5 years with positive TRAb. For both TCR sequencing and RNA sequencing, RNA was extracted from PBMCs in TRIzol.

The sequencing used peripheral blood mononuclear cells (PBMCs), collected when the disease was refractory, from a patient treated with antithyroid drugs. The receptor source for this set is a woman aged 40 to 49 with Graves disease. Donor details come from another sample of the same person, matched by shared clones.

This clonotype was observed at least ten times. J is TRBJ2-7 and V is TRBV6-1; 11 bases fit TRBD2. The V gene's germline CDR1 is MNHNS and CDR2 SASEGT. The length of the CDR3 is 14 residues. Germline trimming cut 4 bases from V and 3 bases from J; bases unmatched to any gene: 2. The CDR3 sequence is CASSGTSGYYEQYF. The CDR3 DNA is TGTGCCAGCAGTGGGACTAGCGGGTACTACGAGCAGTACTTC.

In its sample, this clonotype was seen a few times. This rearrangement joins TRBV5-1 to TRBJ2-5; D is unresolved. The CDR3 has 14 residues. Deletions cut 4 bases from V and 3 bases from J, with 13 bases between. Germline CDR1 and CDR2: SGHRS and YFSETQ. The CDR3 loop is CASSTSANEETQYF. CDR3 DNA sequence: TGCGCCAGCAGCACCTCGGCCAACGAAGAGACCCAGTACTTC. The complete variable domain, with remaining parts taken from reference TRBV5-1 and TRBJ2-5, reads KAGVTQTPRYLIKTRGQQVTLSCSPISGHRSVSWYQQTPGQGLQFLFEYFSETQRNKGNFPGRFSGRQFSNSRSEMNVSTLELGDSALYLCASSTSANEETQYFGPGTRLLVL.